This T cell receptor (beta chain) was recovered during a study of blood T cell repertoires in COVID-19. The CDR3 sequence is 18 residues long. The ends lost 1 base at V and 1 base at J; junction bases unmatched: 8. Germline CDR1 SGHAT, CDR2 FQNNGV. Only in-frame clones appear in the TCRdb table, and some are missing; sequencing was by immunoSEQ multiplex PCR. This sample carries roughly 220,000 clones, almost 85% of them seen once, and the ten largest clones take 15%. The participants were between about 18 and 90 years old and came from about two dozen US areas. Self-reported history from a screening survey and questionnaire set each donor's cohort. Recovered status in Cohort 3 required two negative PCRs, clearance, or symptom resolution.

Sequenced material: PBMCs or T cells enriched from blood (not recorded which). This clonotype was sampled from a man aged 40-50 years who had recovered from COVID-19. The V gene is TRBV11-2, the J gene TRBJ2-4; 9 bases fit TRBD1. For the CDR3, the DNA is TGTGCCAGCAGCTTAGGGACAGGGGCGGGTAGGGCCAAAAACATTCAGTACTTC. Translation: CASSLGTGAGRAKNIQYF.